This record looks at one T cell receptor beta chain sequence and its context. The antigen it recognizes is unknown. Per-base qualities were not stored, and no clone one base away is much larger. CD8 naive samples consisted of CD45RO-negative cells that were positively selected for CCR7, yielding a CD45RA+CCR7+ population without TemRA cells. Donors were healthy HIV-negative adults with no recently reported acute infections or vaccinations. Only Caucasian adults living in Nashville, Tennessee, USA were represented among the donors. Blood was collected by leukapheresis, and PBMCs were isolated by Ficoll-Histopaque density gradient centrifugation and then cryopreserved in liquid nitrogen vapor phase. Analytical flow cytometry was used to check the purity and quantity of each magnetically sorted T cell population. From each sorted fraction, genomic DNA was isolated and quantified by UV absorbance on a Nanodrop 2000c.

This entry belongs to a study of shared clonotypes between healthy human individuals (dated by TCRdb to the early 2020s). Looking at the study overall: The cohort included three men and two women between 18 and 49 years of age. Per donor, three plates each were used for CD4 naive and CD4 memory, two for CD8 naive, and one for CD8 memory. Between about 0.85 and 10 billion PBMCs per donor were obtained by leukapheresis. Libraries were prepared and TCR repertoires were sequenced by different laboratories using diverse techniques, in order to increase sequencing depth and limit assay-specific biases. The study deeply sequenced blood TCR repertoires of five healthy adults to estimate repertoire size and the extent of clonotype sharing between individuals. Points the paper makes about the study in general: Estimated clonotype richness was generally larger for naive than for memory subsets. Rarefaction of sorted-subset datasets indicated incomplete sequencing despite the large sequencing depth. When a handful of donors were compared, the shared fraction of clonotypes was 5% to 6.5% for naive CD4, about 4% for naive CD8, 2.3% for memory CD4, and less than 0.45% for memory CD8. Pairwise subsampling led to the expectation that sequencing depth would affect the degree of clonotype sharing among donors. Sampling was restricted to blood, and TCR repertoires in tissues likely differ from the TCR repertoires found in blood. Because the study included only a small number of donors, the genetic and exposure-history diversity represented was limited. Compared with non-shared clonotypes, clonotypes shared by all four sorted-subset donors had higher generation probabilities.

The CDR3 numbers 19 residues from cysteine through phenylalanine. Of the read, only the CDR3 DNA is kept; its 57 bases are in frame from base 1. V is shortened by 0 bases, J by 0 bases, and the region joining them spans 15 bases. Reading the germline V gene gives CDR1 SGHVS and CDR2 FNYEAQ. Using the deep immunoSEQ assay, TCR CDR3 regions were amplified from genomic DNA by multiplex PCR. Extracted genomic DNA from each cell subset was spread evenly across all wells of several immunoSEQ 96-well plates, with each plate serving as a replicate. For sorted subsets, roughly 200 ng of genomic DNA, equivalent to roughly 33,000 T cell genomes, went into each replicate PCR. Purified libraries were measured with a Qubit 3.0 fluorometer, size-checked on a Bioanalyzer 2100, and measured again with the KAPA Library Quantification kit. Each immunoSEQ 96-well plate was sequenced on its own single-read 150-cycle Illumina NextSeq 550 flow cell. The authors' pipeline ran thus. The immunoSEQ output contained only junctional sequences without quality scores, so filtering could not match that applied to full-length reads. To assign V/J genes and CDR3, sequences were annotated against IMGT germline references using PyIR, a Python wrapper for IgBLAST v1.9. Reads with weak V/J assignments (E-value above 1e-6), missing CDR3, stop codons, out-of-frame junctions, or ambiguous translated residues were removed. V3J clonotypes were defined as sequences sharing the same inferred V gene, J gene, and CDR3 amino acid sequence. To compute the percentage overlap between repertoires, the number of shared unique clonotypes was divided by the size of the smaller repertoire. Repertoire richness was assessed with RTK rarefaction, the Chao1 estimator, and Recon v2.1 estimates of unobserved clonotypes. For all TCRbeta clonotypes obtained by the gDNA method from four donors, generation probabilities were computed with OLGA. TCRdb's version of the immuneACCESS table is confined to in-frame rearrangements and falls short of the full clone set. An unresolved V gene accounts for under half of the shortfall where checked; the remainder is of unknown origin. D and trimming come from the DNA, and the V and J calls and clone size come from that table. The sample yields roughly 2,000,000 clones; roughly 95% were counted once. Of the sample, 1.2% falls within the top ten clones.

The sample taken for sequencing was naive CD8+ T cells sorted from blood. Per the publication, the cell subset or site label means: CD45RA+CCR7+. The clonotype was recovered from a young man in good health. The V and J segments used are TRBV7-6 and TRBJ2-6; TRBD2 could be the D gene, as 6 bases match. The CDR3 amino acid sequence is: CASSLAAGRQNSGANVLTF. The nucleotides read TGTGCCAGCAGCTTAGCGGCGGGGAGGCAGAACTCTGGGGCCAACGTCCTGACTTTC.